Included here is one T cell receptor (beta chain) sequence, with context. Its specificity is unknown. The CDR3 is 13 residues long. The germline V gene encodes CDR1 MNHNS and CDR2 SASEGT. V dropped 6 bases and J dropped 2 bases, with 9 bases sitting between them. Generated by immunoSEQ multiplex PCR, the TCRdb table keeps only in-frame clones and is missing some. Of approximately 99,000 clones listed, about 90% are singletons. The data are from a study of radiotherapy plus CTLA-4 blockade in lung cancer. As for the study in general: Objective responses arose in over 15% of patients, and 25% to 35% experienced disease control. Study-wide results and caveats: Peripheral blood showed expansion of tumor-derived TCR clones after radiotherapy and ipilimumab.

This clonotype was obtained from a human donor with non-small cell lung cancer that progressed on radiotherapy plus ipilimumab. Sample: peripheral blood, taken from a patient treated with radiotherapy plus ipilimumab. The chain is built from TRBV6-1 and TRBJ2-3; D is uncertain. The CDR3 coding sequence is TGTGCCAGCAGCCATACCTACACAGATACGCAGTATTTT. It specifies CASSHTYTDTQYF.